This T cell receptor (beta chain) was captured in a study of blood T cell repertoires in COVID-19. Across the whole study: The United States, Italy and Spain supplied acute and convalescent COVID-19 samples.

Some clones are missing from TCRdb's copy, which holds only in-frame ones; the method was immunoSEQ multiplex PCR. The data contain more than 250,000 clones, around 90% of them singletons. CDR1 SNHLY and CDR2 FYNNEI come from the germline V gene. V trimming: 5 bases; J trimming: 7 bases; junction bases outside the gene matches: 6. The CDR3 extends over 13 amino acids. Sequencing was performed on peripheral blood. The rearrangement joins TRBV2 to TRBJ1-2; 8 bases fit TRBD1. The TCR sequence derives from a human donor in a cohort sampled during active COVID-19. In nucleotides, the CDR3 is TGTGCCAGCAGTCTGGACAGGGTTTCTGGCTACACCTTC. Translating gives CASSLDRVSGYTF. The full variable domain, with the rest looked up from reference TRBV2 and TRBJ1-2, is EPEVTQTPSHQVTQMGQEVILRCVPISNHLYFYWYRQILGQKVEFLVSFYNNEISEKSEIFDDQFSVERPDGSNFTLKIRSTKLEDSAMYFCASSLDRVSGYTFGSGTRLTVV.